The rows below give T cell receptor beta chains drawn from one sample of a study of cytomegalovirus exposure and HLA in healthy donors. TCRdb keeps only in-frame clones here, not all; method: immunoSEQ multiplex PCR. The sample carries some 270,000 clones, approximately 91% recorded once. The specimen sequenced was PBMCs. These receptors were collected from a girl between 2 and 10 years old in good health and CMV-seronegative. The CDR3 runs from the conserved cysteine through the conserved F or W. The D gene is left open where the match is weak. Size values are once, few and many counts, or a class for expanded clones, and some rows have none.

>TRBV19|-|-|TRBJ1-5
TGTGCCAGTAGTGAACTCGGGGGGCGAGGCAATCAGCCCCAGCATTTT
CASSELGGRGNQPQHF
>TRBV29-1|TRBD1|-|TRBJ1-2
TGCAGCGTTGAAAGACAGGGGGCTGGCTACACCTTC
CSVERQGAGYTF
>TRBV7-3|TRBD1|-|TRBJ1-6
TGTGCCAGCAGCTTAACCCCGCCGGGACAGGGGTTTAATTCACCCCTCCACTTT
CASSLTPPGQGFNSPLHF
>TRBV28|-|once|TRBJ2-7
TGTGCCAGCAGGTCCAGGGGATTGGGTTACGAGCAGTACTTC
CASRSRGLGYEQYF
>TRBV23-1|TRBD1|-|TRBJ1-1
TGCGCCAGCAGTCAGGGCAGGGGGGACACTGAAGCTTTCTTT
CASSQGRGDTEAFF
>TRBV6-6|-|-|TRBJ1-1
TGTGCCAGCAGTTCATACAGGGAGGGGAACACTGAAGCTTTCTTT
CASSSYREGNTEAFF
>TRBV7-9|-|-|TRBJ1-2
TGTTCCAGCAGCTTAAGCGGGACGGTTGATGGCTACACCTTC
CSSSLSGTVDGYTF
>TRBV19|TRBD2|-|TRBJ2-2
TGTGCCAGTAGTATACCCGGGACTAGCGGGATCACCGGGGAGCTGTTTTTT
CASSIPGTSGITGELFF
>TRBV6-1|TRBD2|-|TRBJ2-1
TGTGCCAGCAGTGCTATGACTAGCGGGTCCTACAATGAGCAGTTCTTC
CASSAMTSGSYNEQFF
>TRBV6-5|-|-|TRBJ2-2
TGTGCCAGCAGTTACTCGACGGGGGGCAACACCGGGGAGCTGTTTTTT
CASSYSTGGNTGELFF
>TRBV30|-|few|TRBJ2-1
TGTGCCTGGAGTTTAGGGGGTGAGCAGTTCTTC
CAWSLGGEQFF
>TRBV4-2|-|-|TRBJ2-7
TGTGCCAGCAGCCAAGCCCCTAGATTAACCCCCTACGAGCAGTACTTC
CASSQAPRLTPYEQYF
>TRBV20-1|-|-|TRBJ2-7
TGCAGTGCGCCACTAGGGTACGAGCAGTACTTC
CSAPLGYEQYF
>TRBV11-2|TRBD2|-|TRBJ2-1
TGTGCCAGCAGTAAGGTAGCGGGGGAGACACCCTACAATGAGCAGTTCTTC
CASSKVAGETPYNEQFF
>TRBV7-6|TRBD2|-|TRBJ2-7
TGTGCCAGCAGCCTTACTAGCGGGGGCACCTACGAGCAGTACTTC
CASSLTSGGTYEQYF
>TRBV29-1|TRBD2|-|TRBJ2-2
TGCAGCGTTCTTATAGCGGGGGGGCCGTCCGGGGAGCTGTTTTTT
CSVLIAGGPSGELFF
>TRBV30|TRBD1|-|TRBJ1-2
TGTGCCTGGAGCCGGGACAGGGAACATGGCTACACCTTC
CAWSRDREHGYTF
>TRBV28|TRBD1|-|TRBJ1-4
TGTGCCAGCAGTCAACCTCAGGGGGGCCCTAATGAAAAACTGTTTTTT
CASSQPQGGPNEKLFF
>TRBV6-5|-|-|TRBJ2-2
TGTGCCAGCAGTTATTGGGGGGTAGACACCGGGGAGCTGTTTTTT
CASSYWGVDTGELFF
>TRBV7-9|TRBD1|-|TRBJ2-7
TGTGCCAGCAGCTCCAGGGGGTCGGGCGAGCAGTACTTC
CASSSRGSGEQYF
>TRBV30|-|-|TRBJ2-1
TGTGCCTGGAGTGCCCTAACTGAGCAGTTCTTC
CAWSALTEQFF
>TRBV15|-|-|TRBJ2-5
TGTGCCACCAGCAGCGACCTAGCTCAAGAGACCCAGTACTTC
CATSSDLAQETQYF
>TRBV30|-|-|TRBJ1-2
TGTGCCTGGAACCTACGGCCGACAGCAGTTGGCTACACCTTC
CAWNLRPTAVGYTF
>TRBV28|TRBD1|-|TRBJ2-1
TGTGCCAGCAGTTTGGTTCTCCGGGACAGGGGGACCCGTGGGGATGAGCAGTTCTTC
CASSLVLRDRGTRGDEQFF
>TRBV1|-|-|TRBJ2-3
TGCACCAGCAGCCAGACTAGCGGGAGTGTCACAGATACGCAGTATTTT
CTSSQTSGSVTDTQYF
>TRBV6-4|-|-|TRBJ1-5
TGTGCCAGCAGTGTAAATCTCAATCGGGGCAATCAGCCCCAGCATTTT
CASSVNLNRGNQPQHF
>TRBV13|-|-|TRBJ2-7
TGTGCCAGCAGCGCGGGACGTCGCGAGCAGTACTTC
CASSAGRREQYF
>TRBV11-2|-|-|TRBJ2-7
TGTGCCAGCAGCTCGGCGATACAGGGCAACTTCTACGAGCAGTACTTC
CASSSAIQGNFYEQYF
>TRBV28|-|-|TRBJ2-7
TGTGCCAGCAGTGACACCCACGGGCAGTACTTC
CASSDTHGQYF
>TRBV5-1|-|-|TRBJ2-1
TGCGCCACCTCACTAGCTAGAACGAACAATGAGCAGTTCTTC
CATSLARTNNEQFF
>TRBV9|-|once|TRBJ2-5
TGTGCCAGCAGCGCCAACCAAGAGACCCAGTACTTC
CASSANQETQYF
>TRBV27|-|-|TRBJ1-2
TGTGCCAGCAGCTCCGGGGTTGGCGGCTACACCTTC
CASSSGVGGYTF
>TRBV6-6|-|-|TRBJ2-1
TGTGCCAGCAGTTACCCGGTTGGTAATGAGCAGTTCTTC
CASSYPVGNEQFF
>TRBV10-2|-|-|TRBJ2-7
TGCGCCAGCAGTGATCCGCAGGTCTACTACGAGCAGTACTTC
CASSDPQVYYEQYF
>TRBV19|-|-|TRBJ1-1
TGTGCCAGTAGAAGTGGGGGGGGCGGTTTAATAACTGAAGCTTTCTTT
CASRSGGGGLITEAFF
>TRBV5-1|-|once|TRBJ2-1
TGCGCCAGCAGCTTGGTCTCCGGGGGGCCCTACAATGAGCAGTTCTTC
CASSLVSGGPYNEQFF
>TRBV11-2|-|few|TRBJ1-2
TGTGCCAGCAGCACGGGACTGCATGGCTACACCTTC
CASSTGLHGYTF
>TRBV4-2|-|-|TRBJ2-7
TGTGCCAGCAGCCAAGTTAGGGGGGACAGACAGTACTTC
CASSQVRGDRQYF
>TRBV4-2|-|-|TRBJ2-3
TGTGCCAGCAGCCAAGGACGTCCCATGACTGACACAGATACGCAGTATTTT
CASSQGRPMTDTDTQYF
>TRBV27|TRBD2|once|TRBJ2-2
TGTGCCAGCAGTTTAAAATCAGTTGTTCGAGGACTAGTAAGGGCCTCGAACACCGGGGAGCTGTTTTTT
CASSLKSVVRGLVRASNTGELFF
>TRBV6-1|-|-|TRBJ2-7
TGTGCCAGCAGTGAAATTGGGGGCACGAGCTCCTACGAGCAGTACTTC
CASSEIGGTSSYEQYF
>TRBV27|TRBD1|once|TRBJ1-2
TGTGCCAGCAGTTTATCTACGACAGGGGGCGGAGATGGCTACACCTTC
CASSLSTTGGGDGYTF
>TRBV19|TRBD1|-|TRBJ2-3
TGTGCCAGTAGTACCGCGACAGGGCACACAGATACGCAGTATTTT
CASSTATGHTDTQYF
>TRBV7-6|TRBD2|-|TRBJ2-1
TGTGCCAGCAGCTTAAGACCGGGACTAGCGGGAGGAAGGTATGAGCAGTTCTTC
CASSLRPGLAGGRYEQFF
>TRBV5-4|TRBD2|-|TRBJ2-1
TGTGCCAGCAGCGGGGAGGGACTAGCGGCTACAAATGAGCAGTTCTTC
CASSGEGLAATNEQFF
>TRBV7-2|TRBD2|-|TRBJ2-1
TGTGCCAGCAGCTTACAGGCGGGAGGCCCCGGGGGTGAGCAGTTCTTC
CASSLQAGGPGGEQFF
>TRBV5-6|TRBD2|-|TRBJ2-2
TGTGCCAGCAGCTTGGTGGGACTAGCGGATCCCGGGGAGCTGTTTTTT
CASSLVGLADPGELFF
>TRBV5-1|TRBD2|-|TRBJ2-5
TGCGCCAGCAGCATAGCGGGGATCCAAGAGACCCAGTACTTC
CASSIAGIQETQYF
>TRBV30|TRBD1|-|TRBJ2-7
TGTGCCTGGCGACAGGGGCCCGAGCAGTACTTC
CAWRQGPEQYF
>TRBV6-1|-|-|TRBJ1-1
TGTGCCAGCAGTGAACCCCTGCCCCTCAGGGGAACTGAAGCTTTCTTT
CASSEPLPLRGTEAFF
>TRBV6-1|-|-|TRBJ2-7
TGTGCCAGCAGTTTAAGCGGGGACACCTACGAGCAGTACTTC
CASSLSGDTYEQYF
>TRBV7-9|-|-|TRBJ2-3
TGTGCCAGCAGCTTAGTCGCAGGGTCAGATACGCAGTATTTT
CASSLVAGSDTQYF
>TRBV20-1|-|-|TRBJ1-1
TGCAGTGCTAACAGAGGACATGAAGCTTTCTTT
CSANRGHEAFF
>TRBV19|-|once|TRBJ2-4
TGTGCCAGTAGTATCTCTACAGGGGCCAAAAACATTCAGTACTTC
CASSISTGAKNIQYF
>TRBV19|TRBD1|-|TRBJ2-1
TGTGCCAGTAGTCCAATAGGGGACAGGGTCTGTGAGCAGTTCTTC
CASSPIGDRVCEQFF
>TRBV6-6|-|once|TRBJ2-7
TGTGCCAGCAGCCTGGAGACCTCCTACGAGCAGTACTTC
CASSLETSYEQYF
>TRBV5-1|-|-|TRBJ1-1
TGCGCCAGCAGGCGGCCCGGCGACTCGGGGAACACTGAAGCTTTCTTT
CASRRPGDSGNTEAFF